This T cell receptor beta chain was obtained from a study of CD8 T cells in ankylosing spondylitis. TCRdb re-analysed the 5' RACE reads in MiXCR, keeping a single row per CDR3 protein. This repertoire shows roughly 130,000 distinct CDR3 sequences, about an eighth found once; its top ten account for around 3%. Germline CDR1 LGHDT, CDR2 YNNKEL (reference sequence). CDR3 length: 16 residues. J was trimmed by 5 bases and V by 1 base; bases with no gene match: 6. The receptor comes from a female donor with ankylosing spondylitis or in good health (not recorded which). The rearrangement uses TRBV3-1 and TRBJ2-1; 9 bases map to TRBD2. Sequenced material: blood, either unsorted or a sorted T cell fraction (not recorded which). The CDR3 reads CASSQGLAGAHNEQFF. The CDR3 DNA reads as TGTGCCAGCAGCCAAGGCTTAGCGGGGGCCCACAATGAGCAGTTCTTC.